The clone carrying this T cell receptor (beta chain) was recorded a few times. Its antigen is still unknown. 5'-RACE, quantitative and with molecular barcodes, yielded the TCR beta libraries. TCRdb reprocessed the 5' RACE reads via MiXCR and lists one record per CDR3 protein. This table has more than 650,000 distinct CDR3 sequences, 12% appearing once. The germline V and J ends were trimmed by 5 bases and 7 bases, with 12 bases remaining between them. Looked up from germline, CDR1 is MNHNS and CDR2 is SASEGT. This CDR3 has 12 residues. These data originate in a study of CD8 T cells in ankylosing spondylitis. The study, taken as a whole, reports: There was a TCR beta motif, made of fewer than 10 highly homologous variants, that appeared characteristic of ankylosing spondylitis blood. Peripheral blood held disease-linked clones only at relatively low frequency, and these were CD8+. Disease-linked clones reportedly showed significant enrichment in matched ankylosing spondylitis synovial fluid. Reactive arthritis synovial fluid and blood were previously reported to contain some motif variants.

The specimen sequenced was blood, either unsorted or a sorted T cell fraction (not recorded which). The V call is TRBV6-1, the J call TRBJ2-7; D is unresolved. The receptor comes from a male donor with ankylosing spondylitis. The CDR3 loop reads CASSRSWREQYF. CDR3 coding DNA: TGTGCCAGCAGTAGGTCTTGGAGAGAGCAGTACTTC.